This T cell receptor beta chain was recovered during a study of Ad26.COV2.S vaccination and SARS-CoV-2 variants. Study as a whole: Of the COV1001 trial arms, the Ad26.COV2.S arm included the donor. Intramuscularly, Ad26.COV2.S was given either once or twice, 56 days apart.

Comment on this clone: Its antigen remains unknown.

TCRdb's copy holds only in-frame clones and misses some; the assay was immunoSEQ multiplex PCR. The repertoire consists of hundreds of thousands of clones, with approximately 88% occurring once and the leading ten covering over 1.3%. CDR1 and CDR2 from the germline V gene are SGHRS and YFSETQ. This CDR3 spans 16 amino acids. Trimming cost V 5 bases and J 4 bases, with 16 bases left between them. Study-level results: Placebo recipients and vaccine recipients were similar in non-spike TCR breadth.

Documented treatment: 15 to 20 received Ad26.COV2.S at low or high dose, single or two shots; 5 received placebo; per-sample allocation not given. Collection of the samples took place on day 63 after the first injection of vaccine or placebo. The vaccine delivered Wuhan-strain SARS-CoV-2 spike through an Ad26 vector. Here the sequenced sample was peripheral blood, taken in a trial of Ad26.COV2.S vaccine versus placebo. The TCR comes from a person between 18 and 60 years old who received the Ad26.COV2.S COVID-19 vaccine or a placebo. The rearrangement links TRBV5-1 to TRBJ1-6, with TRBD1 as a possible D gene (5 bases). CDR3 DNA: TGCGCCAGCAGTTGGGGAACAGGCGCTTATAATTCACCCCTCCACTTT. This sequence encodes CASSWGTGAYNSPLHF.